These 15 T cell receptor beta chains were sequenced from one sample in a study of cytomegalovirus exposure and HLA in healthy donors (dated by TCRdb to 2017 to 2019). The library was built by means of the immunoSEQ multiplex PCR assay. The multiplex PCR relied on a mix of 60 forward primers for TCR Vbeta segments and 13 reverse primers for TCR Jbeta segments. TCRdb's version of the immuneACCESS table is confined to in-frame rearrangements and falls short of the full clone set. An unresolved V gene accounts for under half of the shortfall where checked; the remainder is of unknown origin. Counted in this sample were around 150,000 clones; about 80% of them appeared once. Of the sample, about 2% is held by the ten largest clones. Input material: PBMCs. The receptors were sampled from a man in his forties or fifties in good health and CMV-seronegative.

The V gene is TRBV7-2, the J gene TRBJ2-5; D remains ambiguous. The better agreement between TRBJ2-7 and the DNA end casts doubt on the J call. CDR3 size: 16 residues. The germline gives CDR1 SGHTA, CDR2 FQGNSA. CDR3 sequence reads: CASSLDFRSPLYEQYF. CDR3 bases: TGTGCCAGCAGCTTAGATTTCAGGTCCCCCCTATACGAGCAGTACTTC.

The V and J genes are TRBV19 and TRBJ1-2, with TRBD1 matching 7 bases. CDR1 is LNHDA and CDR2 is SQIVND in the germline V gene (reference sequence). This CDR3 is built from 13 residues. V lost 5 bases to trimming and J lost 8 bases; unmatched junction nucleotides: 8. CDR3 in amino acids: CASSARQGLGYTF. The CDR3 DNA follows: TGTGCCAGTAGTGCTAGACAGGGTCTGGGCTACACCTTC.

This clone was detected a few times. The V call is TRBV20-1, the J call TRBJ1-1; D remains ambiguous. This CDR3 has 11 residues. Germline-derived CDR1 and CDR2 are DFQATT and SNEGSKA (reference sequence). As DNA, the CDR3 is TGCGTGCAGTACGTGAACACTGAAGCTTTCTTT. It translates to CVQYVNTEAFF.

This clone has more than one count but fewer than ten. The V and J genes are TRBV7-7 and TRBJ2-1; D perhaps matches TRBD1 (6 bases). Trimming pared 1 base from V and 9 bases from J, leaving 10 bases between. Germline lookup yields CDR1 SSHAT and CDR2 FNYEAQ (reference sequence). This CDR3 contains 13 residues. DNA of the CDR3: TGTGCCAGCAGCTTAGATCTAGGGGGTGAGCAGTTCTTC. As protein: CASSLDLGGEQFF.

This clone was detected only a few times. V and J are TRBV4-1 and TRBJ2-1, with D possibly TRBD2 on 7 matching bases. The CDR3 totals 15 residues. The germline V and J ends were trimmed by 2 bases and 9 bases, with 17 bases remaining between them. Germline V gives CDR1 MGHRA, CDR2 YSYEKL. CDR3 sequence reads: CASSQRGGPGTEQFF. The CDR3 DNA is TGCGCCAGCAGCCAAAGGGGGGGCCCAGGGACTGAGCAGTTCTTC.

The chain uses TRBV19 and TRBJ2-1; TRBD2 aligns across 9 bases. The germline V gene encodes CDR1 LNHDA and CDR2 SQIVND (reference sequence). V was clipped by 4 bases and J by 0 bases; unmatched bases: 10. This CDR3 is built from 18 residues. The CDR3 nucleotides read TGTGCCAGTAGTACGCTGGGACTAGCCCTTAGCTCCTACAATGAGCAGTTCTTC. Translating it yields CASSTLGLALSSYNEQFF.

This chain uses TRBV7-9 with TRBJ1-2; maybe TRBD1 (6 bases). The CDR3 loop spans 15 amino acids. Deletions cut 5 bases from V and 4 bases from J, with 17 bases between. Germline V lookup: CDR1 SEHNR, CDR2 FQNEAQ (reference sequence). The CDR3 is CASSVTGPNGYGYTF. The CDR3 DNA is TGTGCCAGCAGCGTAACAGGGCCCAACGGCTATGGCTACACCTTC.

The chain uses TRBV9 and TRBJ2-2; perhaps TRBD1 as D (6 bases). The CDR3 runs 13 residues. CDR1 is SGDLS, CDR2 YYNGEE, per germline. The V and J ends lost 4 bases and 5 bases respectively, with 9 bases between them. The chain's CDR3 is CASSQGGTGELFF. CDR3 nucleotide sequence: TGTGCCAGCAGCCAAGGGGGTACCGGGGAGCTGTTTTTT.

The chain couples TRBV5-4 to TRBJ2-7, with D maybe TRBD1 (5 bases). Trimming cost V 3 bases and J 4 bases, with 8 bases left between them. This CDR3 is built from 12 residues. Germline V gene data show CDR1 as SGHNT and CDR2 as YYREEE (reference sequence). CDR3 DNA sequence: TGTGCCAGCAGCTCTCAGGGTTACGAGCAGTACTTC. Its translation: CASSSQGYEQYF. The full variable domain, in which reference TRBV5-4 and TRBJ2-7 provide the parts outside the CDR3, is ETGVTQSPTHLIKTRGQQVTLRCSSQSGHNTVSWYQQALGQGPQFIFQYYREEENGRGNFPPRFSGLQFPNYSSELNVNALELDDSALYLCASSSQGYEQYFGPGTRLTVT.

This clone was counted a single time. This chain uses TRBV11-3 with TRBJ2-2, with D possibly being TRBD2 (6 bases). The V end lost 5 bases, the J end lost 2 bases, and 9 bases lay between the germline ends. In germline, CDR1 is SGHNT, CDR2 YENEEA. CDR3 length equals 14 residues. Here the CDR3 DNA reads TGTGCCAGCAGCCGGCGGGGTAACACCGGGGAGCTGTTTTTT. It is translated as CASSRRGNTGELFF.

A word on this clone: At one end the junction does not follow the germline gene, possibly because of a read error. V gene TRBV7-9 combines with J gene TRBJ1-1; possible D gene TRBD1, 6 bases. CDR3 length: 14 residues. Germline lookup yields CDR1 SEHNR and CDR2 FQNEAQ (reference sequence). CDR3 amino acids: CSSSLGGGSTEAFF. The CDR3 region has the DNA TGTTCCAGCAGCTTGGGAGGGGGAAGCACTGAAGCTTTCTTT.

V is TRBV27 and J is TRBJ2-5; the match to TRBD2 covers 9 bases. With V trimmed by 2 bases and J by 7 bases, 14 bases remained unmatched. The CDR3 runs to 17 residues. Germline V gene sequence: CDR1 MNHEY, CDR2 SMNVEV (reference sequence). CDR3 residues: CASSLMLSGSGIGTQYF. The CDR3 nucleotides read TGTGCCAGCAGTTTAATGCTTAGCGGGAGTGGGATAGGGACCCAGTACTTC.

CDR3 DNA sequence: TGTGCCAGCAGCTTGGGACAGGGGGTCTATGGCTACACCTTC. This gives the protein CASSLGQGVYGYTF. V is TRBV11-2 and J is TRBJ1-2; TRBD1 matches 11 bases. The germline CDR1 and CDR2 sequences are SGHAT and FQNNGV. The CDR3 spans 14 residues. V trimming: 3 bases; J trimming: 4 bases; junction bases outside the gene matches: 1.

DNA of the CDR3: TGCACCAGCAGCCAAGATCCCACAGGGGGCTCCTCCTACAATGAGCAGTTCTTC. Translated, it gives CTSSQDPTGGSSYNEQFF. The chain has TRBV1 and TRBJ2-1; the DNA was not used to check the table's D call, TRBD1. TRBV1 is assigned pseudogene status. The length of the CDR3 is 18 residues.

This CDR3 is CASSLRARGLNEQFF. CDR3 sequence (DNA): TGTGCCAGCAGTTTGCGGGCCAGGGGGCTCAATGAGCAGTTCTTC. This chain joins TRBV27 and TRBJ2-1; TRBD1 agrees at 8 bases. V lost 3 bases, J lost 6 bases, and 7 bases stayed unmatched. In germline, CDR1 is MNHEY, CDR2 SMNVEV (reference sequence). This CDR3 spans 15 amino acids.